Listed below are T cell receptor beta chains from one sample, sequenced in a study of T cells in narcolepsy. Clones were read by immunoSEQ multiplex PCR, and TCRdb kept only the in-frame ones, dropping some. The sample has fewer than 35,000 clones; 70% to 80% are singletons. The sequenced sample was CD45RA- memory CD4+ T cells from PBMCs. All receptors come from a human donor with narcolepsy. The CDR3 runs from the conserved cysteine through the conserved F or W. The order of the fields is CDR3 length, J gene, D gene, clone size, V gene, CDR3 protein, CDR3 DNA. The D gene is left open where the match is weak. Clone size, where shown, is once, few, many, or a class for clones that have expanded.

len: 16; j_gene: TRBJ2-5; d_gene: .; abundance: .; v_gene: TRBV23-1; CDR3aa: CASSQFGKVKGETQYF; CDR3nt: TGCGCCAGCAGTCAATTCGGGAAAGTAAAAGGGGAGACCCAGTACTTC
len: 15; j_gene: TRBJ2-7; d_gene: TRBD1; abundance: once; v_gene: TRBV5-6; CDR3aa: CASSSAAGGNYEQYF; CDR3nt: TGTGCCAGCAGCTCGGCCGCAGGGGGCAACTACGAGCAGTACTTC
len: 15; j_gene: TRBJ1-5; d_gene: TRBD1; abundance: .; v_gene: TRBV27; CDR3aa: CASRSGTASNQPQHF; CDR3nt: TGTGCCAGCAGATCCGGGACAGCGAGCAATCAGCCCCAGCATTTT
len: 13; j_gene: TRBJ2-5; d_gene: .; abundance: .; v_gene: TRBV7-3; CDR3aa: CASSLIGLETQYF; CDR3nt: TGTGCCAGCAGCTTAATAGGGTTGGAGACCCAGTACTTC
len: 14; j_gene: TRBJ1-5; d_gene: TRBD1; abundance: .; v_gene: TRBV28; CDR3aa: CASSEDRGNQPQHF; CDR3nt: TGTGCCAGCAGTGAGGACAGGGGCAATCAGCCCCAGCATTTT
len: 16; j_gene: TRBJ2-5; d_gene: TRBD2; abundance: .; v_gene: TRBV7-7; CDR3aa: CASSPDRPSGQETQYF; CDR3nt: TGTGCTAGCAGCCCCGACCGTCCTAGCGGCCAAGAGACCCAGTACTTC
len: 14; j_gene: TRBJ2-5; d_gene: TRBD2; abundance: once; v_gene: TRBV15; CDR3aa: CATSRGSGSETQYF; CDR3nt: TGTGCCACCAGCAGGGGTAGCGGGAGTGAGACCCAGTACTTC
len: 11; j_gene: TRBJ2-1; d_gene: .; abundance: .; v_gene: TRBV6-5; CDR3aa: CASSPGAEQFF; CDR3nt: TGTGCCAGCAGCCCTGGGGCTGAGCAGTTCTTC
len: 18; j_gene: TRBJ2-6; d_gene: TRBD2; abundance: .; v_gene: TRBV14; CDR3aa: CASSQGLAGVSGANVLTF; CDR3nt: TGTGCCAGCAGCCAAGGACTAGCGGGAGTATCTGGGGCCAACGTCCTGACTTTC
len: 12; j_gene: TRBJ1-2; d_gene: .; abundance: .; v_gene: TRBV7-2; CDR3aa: CASSLARDGYTF; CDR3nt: TGTGCCAGCAGCTTAGCAAGGGACGGCTACACCTTC
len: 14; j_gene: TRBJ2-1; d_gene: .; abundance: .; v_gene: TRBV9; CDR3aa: CASSVGSRYNEQFF; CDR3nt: TGTGCCAGCAGCGTAGGGTCCAGATACAATGAGCAATTCTTC
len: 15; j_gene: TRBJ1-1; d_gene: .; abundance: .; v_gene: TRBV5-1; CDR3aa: CASSLGDKVNTEAFF; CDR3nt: TGCGCCAGCAGCTTGGGGGACAAAGTGAACACTGAAGCTTTCTTT
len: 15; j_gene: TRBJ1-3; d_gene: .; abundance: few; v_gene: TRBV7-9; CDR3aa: CASSPTGKVGNTIYF; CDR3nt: TGTGCCAGCAGCCCGACGGGGAAGGTTGGAAACACCATATATTTT
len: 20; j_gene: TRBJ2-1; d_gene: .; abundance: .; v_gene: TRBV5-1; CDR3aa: CASSLISELAFMGSYNEQFF; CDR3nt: TGCGCCAGCAGCTTAATAAGCGAACTAGCTTTCATGGGCTCCTACAATGAGCAGTTCTTC
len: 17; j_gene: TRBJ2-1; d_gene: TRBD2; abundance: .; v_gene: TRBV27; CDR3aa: CASSLSPGTRANNEQFF; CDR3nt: TGTGCCAGCAGTTTATCGCCCGGGACTAGAGCTAATAATGAGCAGTTCTTC
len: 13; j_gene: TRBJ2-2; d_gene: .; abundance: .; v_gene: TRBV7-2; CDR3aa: CASSRPGAGELFF; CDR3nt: TGTGCCAGCAGCAGACCTGGCGCCGGGGAGCTGTTTTTT
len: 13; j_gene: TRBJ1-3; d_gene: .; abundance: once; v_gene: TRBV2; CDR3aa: CASSERVRNTIYF; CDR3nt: TGTGCCAGCAGTGAACGGGTTAGAAACACCATATATTTT
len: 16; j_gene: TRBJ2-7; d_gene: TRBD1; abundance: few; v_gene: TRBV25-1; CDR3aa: CASSAYGQGRTYEQYF; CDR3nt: TGTGCCAGCAGTGCCTACGGACAGGGTCGGACCTACGAGCAGTACTTC
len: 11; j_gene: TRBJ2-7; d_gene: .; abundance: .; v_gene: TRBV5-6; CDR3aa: CASSLEYEQYF; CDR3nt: TGTGCCAGCAGCTTGGAGTACGAGCAGTACTTC
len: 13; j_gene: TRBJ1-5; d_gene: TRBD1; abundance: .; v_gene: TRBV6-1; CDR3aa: CASSTDRDQPQHF; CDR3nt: TGTGCCAGCAGCACCGACAGGGATCAGCCCCAGCATTTT
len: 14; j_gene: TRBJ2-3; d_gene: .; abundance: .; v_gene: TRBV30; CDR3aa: CAWSSTGKTDTQYF; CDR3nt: TGTGCCTGGAGTTCAACAGGGAAAACAGATACGCAGTATTTT
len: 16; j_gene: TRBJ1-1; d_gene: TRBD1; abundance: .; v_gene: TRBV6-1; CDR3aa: CASSVLHQGVNTEAFF; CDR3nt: TGTGCCAGCAGTGTACTTCATCAGGGGGTGAACACTGAAGCTTTCTTT
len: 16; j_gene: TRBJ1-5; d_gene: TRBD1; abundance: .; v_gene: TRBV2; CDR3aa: CASSSGQGRGEQPQHF; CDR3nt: TGTGCCAGCAGTTCGGGACAGGGACGAGGAGAACAGCCCCAGCATTTT
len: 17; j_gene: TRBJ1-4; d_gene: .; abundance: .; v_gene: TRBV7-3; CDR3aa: CASSLTEDGGRNEKLFF; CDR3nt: TGTGCCAGCAGCCTAACCGAAGACGGAGGAAGGAATGAAAAACTGTTTTTT
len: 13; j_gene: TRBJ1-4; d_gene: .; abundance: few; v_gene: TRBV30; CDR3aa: CAWTPGRDEKLFF; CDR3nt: TGTGCCTGGACACCAGGGAGGGATGAAAAACTGTTTTTT
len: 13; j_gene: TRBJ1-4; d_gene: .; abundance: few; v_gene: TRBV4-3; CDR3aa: CASSQTGREKLFF; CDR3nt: TGCGCCAGCAGCCAGACAGGCCGTGAAAAACTGTTTTTT
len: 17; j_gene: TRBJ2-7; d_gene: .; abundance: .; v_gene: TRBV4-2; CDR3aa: CASSQSSQGESLYEQYF; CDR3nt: TGTGCCAGCAGCCAATCATCCCAGGGCGAATCCCTCTACGAGCAGTACTTC
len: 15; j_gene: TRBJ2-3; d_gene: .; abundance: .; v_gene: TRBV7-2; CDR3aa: CASSLVPQRTDTQYF; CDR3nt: TGTGCCAGCAGCTTAGTCCCCCAGCGGACAGATACGCAGTATTTT
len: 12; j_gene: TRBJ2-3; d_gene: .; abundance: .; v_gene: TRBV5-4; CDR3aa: CASSQRTDTQYF; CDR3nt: TGTGCCAGCAGCCAGCGCACAGATACGCAGTATTTT
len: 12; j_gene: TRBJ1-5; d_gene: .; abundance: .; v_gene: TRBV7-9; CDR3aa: CASSRGDQPQHF; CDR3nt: TGTGCCAGCAGCAGAGGAGATCAGCCCCAGCATTTT
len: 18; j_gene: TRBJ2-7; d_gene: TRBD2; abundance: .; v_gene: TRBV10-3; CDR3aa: CAISGKGGVGSADYEQYF; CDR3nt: TGTGCCATCAGTGGAAAGGGAGGGGTCGGGAGTGCTGACTACGAGCAGTACTTC
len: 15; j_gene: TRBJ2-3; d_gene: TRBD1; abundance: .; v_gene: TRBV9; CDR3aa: CASSARQGRTDTQYF; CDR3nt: TGTGCCAGCAGCGCCCGACAGGGCCGCACAGATACGCAGTATTTT
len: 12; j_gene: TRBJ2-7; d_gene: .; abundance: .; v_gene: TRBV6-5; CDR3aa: CASSGRATPQHF; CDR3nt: TGTGCCAGCAGTGGGCGAGCGACCCCACAGCACTTC